The 12 T cell receptor beta chains in this list originate from one sample, sequenced in a study of T-cell reconstitution after alpha-beta-depleted transplantation in children. Unique molecular identifiers featured in how the TCRbeta library was prepared. TCRdb itself ran the PCR reads through MiXCR, one entry per CDR3 protein. The data show some 220,000 distinct CDR3 sequences, roughly 10% seen once. This specimen was PBMCs from the stem cell graft donor, taken from the stem cell graft. The receptors here all came from a human donor who donated a stem cell graft to a child with acute lymphoblastic leukemia.

V and J are TRBV15 and TRBJ1-1; TRBD1 matches at 12 bases. The CDR3 contains 18 residues. Germline CDR1 reads LNHNV; CDR2 reads YYDKDF (reference sequence). V gave up 2 bases and J gave up 4 bases; unmatched junction bases: 11. CDR3 nucleotide sequence: TGTGCCACCAGCAGATTGGGACAGGGGGCGCCCCGGACCACTGAAGCTTTCTTT. Translated, it gives CATSRLGQGAPRTTEAFF.

This clonotype was seen at least ten times. J is TRBJ2-1 and V is TRBV20-1; perhaps TRBD2 as D (5 bases). The CDR3 spans 13 residues. V dropped 4 bases and J dropped 0 bases, with 7 bases sitting between them. Germline-derived CDR1 and CDR2 are DFQATT and SNEGSKA (reference sequence). In DNA form, the CDR3 reads TGCAGTGCTACGGGGAGCTCCTACAATGAGCAGTTCTTC. It yields the protein CSATGSSYNEQFF.

This clonotype occurred many times. The rearrangement uses TRBV12-3 or TRBV12-4 and TRBJ1-2; D unclear. The CDR3 is 15 amino acids. Trimming pared 6 bases from V and 3 bases from J, leaving 17 bases between. CDR3 nucleotide sequence: TGTGCCAGCAGCCGATCTACAAGTAACTACTATGGCTACACCTTC. Translated, it gives CASSRSTSNYYGYTF.

This clonotype was picked up a small number of times. The chain is built from TRBV7-2 and TRBJ2-3; 8 bases are a match to TRBD1. CDR3 length: 14 amino acids. V dropped 7 bases and J dropped 3; count of bases not matched to a gene: 6. From germline, CDR1 is SGHTA and CDR2 FQGNSA. The CDR3 region has the DNA TGTGCCAGCACCGACAGGGGTCTAACAGATACGCAGTATTTT. It translates to CASTDRGLTDTQYF.

The gene calls are TRBV4-1 and TRBJ2-1; 7 nucleotides agree with TRBD1. J lost 3 bases, V lost 2 bases, and 4 bases had no gene match. Germline CDR1 and CDR2: MGHRA and YSYEKL. The CDR3 is 15 residues long. The CDR3 nucleotides read TGCGCCAGCAGCCAACCGGGACAGCGCTACAATGAGCAGTTCTTC. This encodes CASSQPGQRYNEQFF.

The V gene is TRBV27, the J gene TRBJ1-2; D may be TRBD1 (5 bases). Germline V gene data show CDR1 as MNHEY and CDR2 as SMNVEV (reference sequence). The CDR3 length is 13 residues. Trimming removed 5 bases from V and 3 bases from J, with 10 bases in between. CDR3 DNA: TGTGCCAGCAGTATGGGGCCGGACTATGGCTACACCTTC. This codes for CASSMGPDYGYTF.

This clonotype was found many times. The chain employs TRBV7-9 and TRBJ2-3; TRBD2 agrees at 8 bases. Germline V CDR1 and CDR2: SEHNR, FQNEAQ (reference sequence). This CDR3 region has 12 residues. J lost 11 bases, V lost 4 bases, and 5 bases had no gene match. CDR3 coding DNA: TGTGCCAGCAGCTCCCAACTAGCGGTGCAGTATTTT. This codes for CASSSQLAVQYF.

In its sample, this clonotype was seen a few times. The chain carries TRBV20-1 and TRBJ1-2; no definite D call. The V gene lost 5 bases and the J gene lost 6 bases, with 7 bases spanning the gap. The germline gives CDR1 DFQATT, CDR2 SNEGSKA (reference sequence). The CDR3 is 10 amino acids. The CDR3 nucleotides are TGCAGTGCTCGGGCGGATGGCTACACCTTC. Translation: CSARADGYTF.

In this sample, this clonotype turned up a few times. The J gene is TRBJ1-5, the V gene TRBV29-1; possible D gene TRBD1, 6 bases. Trimming took off 5 bases at V and 3 bases at J, with 20 bases between the two ends. CDR1 and CDR2 (germline): SQVTM, ANQGSEA. The CDR3 loop spans 16 amino acids. The CDR3 reads CSVLVGADRINQPQHF. In DNA form, the CDR3 reads TGCAGCGTTCTGGTTGGGGCGGACAGAATCAATCAGCCCCAGCATTTT.

There are many counts of this clonotype. The chain employs TRBV7-8 and TRBJ2-7; D remains unclear. V dropped 5 bases and J dropped 2 bases, with 31 bases sitting between them. The germline gives CDR1 SGHVS, CDR2 FQNEAQ. The CDR3 is 20 residues long. The CDR3 protein is CASSLVGEPGEQWNPYEQYF. For the CDR3, the DNA is TGTGCCAGCAGCCTGGTGGGCGAACCTGGTGAGCAGTGGAACCCCTACGAGCAGTACTTC.

This sequence joins TRBV10-3 and TRBJ1-5; TRBD1 agrees at 11 bases. This CDR3 contains 14 residues. Germline V lookup: CDR1 ENHRY, CDR2 SYGVKD. The V and J ends lost 6 bases and 5 bases, in that order; junction bases with no gene match: 3. In DNA form, the CDR3 reads TGTGCCATCAGCTCGGGACAGGGGGATCAGCCCCAGCATTTT. Protein product: CAISSGQGDQPQHF.

This clonotype was recorded at least ten times. The V and J genes are TRBV29-1 and TRBJ2-1, with 11 bases aligning to TRBD2. Per germline, CDR1 SQVTM and CDR2 ANQGSEA. The CDR3 has 16 residues. V was pared by 6 bases and J by 0 bases, with 7 bases of the junction left unmatched. This CDR3 is CSVGTSGGSSYNEQFF. The CDR3 DNA follows: TGCAGCGTGGGGACTAGCGGAGGTAGCTCCTACAATGAGCAGTTCTTC.